This is a list of T cell receptor beta chains from one sample in a study of blood T cells in healthy people across ages. MiXCR was run by TCRdb on the 5' RACE reads, yielding one entry per CDR3 protein. The data hold around 1,500,000 distinct CDR3 sequences, with roughly 40% observed a single time. Sequenced input: blood. The receptors here all came from a woman aged 18-29 years in good health. The CDR3 runs from the conserved cysteine through the conserved F or W. Fields, in order: clone size, J gene, D gene, V gene, CDR3 protein, CDR3 DNA. D genes are given only for firm matches. Rows give clone size only sometimes, using once, few, many, or a class for an expanded clone.

>few|TRBJ2-3|TRBD2|TRBV4-1
CASSRISLAGATDTQYF
TGCGCCAGCAGCCGAATCTCCCTAGCGGGGGCCACAGATACGCAGTATTTT
>few|TRBJ1-1|TRBD1|TRBV10-3
CAIGQGASEAFF
TGTGCCATCGGACAGGGGGCCTCTGAAGCTTTCTTT
>.|TRBJ1-1|.|TRBV5-5
CASSWEGTRNTEAFF
TGTGCCAGCAGCTGGGAAGGAACCAGGAACACTGAAGCTTTCTTT
>.|TRBJ2-7|.|TRBV12-3/TRBV12-4
CASSFVQGQTYNEQYF
TGTGCCAGCAGTTTTGTGCAGGGTCAGACCTACAATGAGCAGTACTTC
>.|TRBJ1-2|.|TRBV28
CASRGLIYGYTF
TGTGCCAGTAGGGGACTCATATATGGCTACACCTTC
>.|TRBJ1-2|.|TRBV5-6
CAAGRWAQSYTF
TGTGCCGCCGGCCGGTGGGCGCAGAGCTACACCTTC
>.|TRBJ1-2|.|TRBV12-3/TRBV12-4
CASSRQILYGYTF
TGTGCCAGCAGCCGACAGATATTGTATGGCTACACCTTC
>.|TRBJ2-1|TRBD2|TRBV7-2
CASSWGRGPYEQFF
TGTGCCAGCAGCTGGGGGAGGGGACCCTACGAGCAGTTCTTC
>few|TRBJ2-5|.|TRBV2
CASSDEEGVSQETQYF
TGTGCCAGCAGTGACGAGGAGGGAGTTTCACAAGAGACCCAGTACTTC
>.|TRBJ1-5|.|TRBV3-1
CASSQERWGSNQPQHF
TGTGCCAGCAGCCAAGAACGGTGGGGTAGCAATCAGCCCCAGCATTTT
>once|TRBJ2-1|.|TRBV6-5
CASSYSGPRLRYNEQFF
TGTGCCAGCAGTTACTCGGGGCCTAGGCTCAGGTACAATGAGCAGTTCTTC
>few|TRBJ2-3|.|TRBV27
CASSPFYLADTQYF
TGTGCCAGCAGTCCATTTTATCTAGCGGATACGCAGTATTTT
>.|TRBJ1-2|.|TRBV7-9
CASSSYNRDRSWDYGYTF
TGTGCCAGCAGCTCGTACAATCGGGACCGCTCTTGGGACTATGGCTACACCTTC
>.|TRBJ1-1|.|TRBV5-1
CATTATGVNTEAFF
TGCGCCACCACTGCGACAGGAGTGAACACTGAAGCTTTCTTT
>.|TRBJ2-7|.|TRBV10-2
CASSELTISYEQYF
TGCGCCAGCAGTGAGCTCACCATCTCCTACGAGCAGTACTTC
>.|TRBJ2-5|.|TRBV12-3/TRBV12-4
CASRLTGWMETQYF
TGTGCCAGCAGGCTGACCGGATGGATGGAGACCCAGTACTTC
>.|TRBJ1-2|TRBD1|TRBV20-1
CSAQGDRSYGYTF
TGCAGTGCTCAAGGGGACAGATCCTATGGCTACACCTTC
>.|TRBJ1-4|.|TRBV25-1
CASSGLTNEKLFF
TGTGCCAGCTCAGGGCTTACTAATGAAAAACTGTTTTTT
>.|TRBJ2-6|.|TRBV12-3/TRBV12-4
CASSLRTVSGANVQTF
TGTGCCAGCAGTTTAAGGACGGTCTCTGGGGCCAACGTCCAGACTTTC
>.|TRBJ2-1|TRBD2|TRBV4-1
CASSPTSKEQFF
TGCGCCAGCAGCCCGACTAGCAAGGAGCAGTTCTTC
>few|TRBJ2-1|TRBD1|TRBV24-1
CATSDKDRPYNEQFF
TGTGCCACCAGTGACAAGGACAGGCCCTACAATGAGCAGTTCTTC
>few|TRBJ1-2|.|TRBV14
CASSQDKDGWALYGYTF
TGTGCCAGCAGCCAAGATAAGGACGGCTGGGCCCTCTATGGCTACACCTTC
>.|TRBJ2-1|TRBD2|TRBV7-2
CACSLRGRGGSYNEQFF
TGTGCCTGCAGCTTACGGGGGAGGGGAGGCTCCTACAATGAGCAGTTCTTC
>.|TRBJ2-3|.|TRBV5-1
CASSSEGTGRADTQYF
TGCGCCAGCAGCTCCGAGGGGACTGGGCGGGCAGATACGCAGTATTTT
>.|TRBJ2-7|TRBD2|TRBV6-2/TRBV6-3
CASRPGLAREDNEQYF
TGTGCCAGCAGACCGGGACTAGCACGCGAAGACAATGAGCAGTACTTC
>once|TRBJ1-4|TRBD1|TRBV5-1
CASSSGQGAGTNEKLFF
TGCGCCAGCAGCTCCGGACAGGGGGCAGGAACTAATGAAAAACTGTTTTTT
>once|TRBJ2-2|.|TRBV9
CASSVGAELTGELFF
TGTGCCAGCAGCGTAGGGGCGGAATTGACCGGGGAGCTGTTTTTT